A selection of T cell receptor beta chains follows, all from one sample in a study of blood T cell repertoires in COVID-19. Only in-frame clones appear in the TCRdb table, and some are missing; sequencing was by immunoSEQ multiplex PCR. The sample lists about 79,000 clones, 70% to 90% occurring once. Specimen: peripheral blood. These receptors all stem from a man aged 50-59 years with active COVID-19. CDR3s include the opening cysteine and the closing phenylalanine or tryptophan. D genes are given only for firm matches. Where a row states a size, it is once, few, many or the class of an expanded clone; other rows omit it.

V gene: TRBV3-1/TRBV3-2; D gene: TRBD1; clone size: -; J gene: TRBJ2-1; CDR3 DNA: TGTGCCAGCAGCCAAGTAGGTTTTGGGACAGGCTTTAATGAGCAGTTCTTC; CDR3 protein: CASSQVGFGTGFNEQFF
V gene: TRBV28; D gene: -; clone size: -; J gene: TRBJ1-2; CDR3 DNA: TGTGCCAGCAGTTTAGGCAGGGGAAGGTATGGCTACACCTTC; CDR3 protein: CASSLGRGRYGYTF
V gene: TRBV12-3/TRBV12-4; D gene: TRBD1; clone size: -; J gene: TRBJ1-3; CDR3 DNA: TGTGCCGGGGGGAGAGGGGGCGGAAACACCATATATTTT; CDR3 protein: CAGGRGGGNTIYF
V gene: TRBV4-1; D gene: -; clone size: -; J gene: TRBJ1-4; CDR3 DNA: TGCGCCAGCAGCCCCACCTTGTTTTTGGCTGATTCAGAAAAACTGTTTTTT; CDR3 protein: CASSPTLFLADSEKLFF
V gene: TRBV7-9; D gene: -; clone size: -; J gene: TRBJ2-1; CDR3 DNA: TGTGCCAGCAGCCCAAGCCTCAATGAGCAGTTCTTC; CDR3 protein: CASSPSLNEQFF
V gene: TRBV28; D gene: -; clone size: -; J gene: TRBJ2-7; CDR3 DNA: TGTGCCAGCCGTTTACAGGGCCCCTCTTCCTACGAGCAGTACTTC; CDR3 protein: CASRLQGPSSYEQYF
V gene: TRBV4-1; D gene: TRBD1; clone size: -; J gene: TRBJ1-5; CDR3 DNA: TGCGCCAGCAGCCCCCCCCCGGACAGGGGCAATCAGCCCCAGCATTTT; CDR3 protein: CASSPPPDRGNQPQHF
V gene: TRBV28; D gene: -; clone size: -; J gene: TRBJ2-7; CDR3 DNA: TGTGCCAGCAGTCTAACCCGCCCAGCGGGCAGCTACGAGCAGTACTTC; CDR3 protein: CASSLTRPAGSYEQYF
V gene: TRBV5-1; D gene: -; clone size: -; J gene: TRBJ2-3; CDR3 DNA: TGCGCCAGCAGCGAGGCCGGTTACACAGATACGCAGTATTTT; CDR3 protein: CASSEAGYTDTQYF
V gene: TRBV7-2; D gene: -; clone size: -; J gene: TRBJ1-2; CDR3 DNA: TGTGCCAGCAGCCCTATACCCTCTGGCTATGGCTACACCTTC; CDR3 protein: CASSPIPSGYGYTF
V gene: TRBV30; D gene: TRBD1; clone size: -; J gene: TRBJ1-2; CDR3 DNA: TGTGCCGTAGATGGAGAACAGGGGACTAACTATGGCTACACCTTC; CDR3 protein: CAVDGEQGTNYGYTF
V gene: TRBV4-1; D gene: TRBD2; clone size: once; J gene: TRBJ2-4; CDR3 DNA: TGCGCCAGCAACCGACGGCTAGCGGGAGGGAAAAACATTCAGTACTTC; CDR3 protein: CASNRRLAGGKNIQYF
V gene: TRBV6-5; D gene: -; clone size: -; J gene: TRBJ1-5; CDR3 DNA: TGTGCCAGCACCCTTCGGGGGGGGAGCAATCAGCCCCAGCATTTT; CDR3 protein: CASTLRGGSNQPQHF
V gene: TRBV9; D gene: TRBD2; clone size: -; J gene: TRBJ2-3; CDR3 DNA: TGTGCCAGCAGCCTCCAAGGCGGGAGTCCAGATACGCAGTATTTT; CDR3 protein: CASSLQGGSPDTQYF
V gene: TRBV6-6; D gene: -; clone size: -; J gene: TRBJ2-1; CDR3 DNA: TGTGCCAGCAGTCCACAGGGAATTTCCTACAATGAGCAGTTCTTC; CDR3 protein: CASSPQGISYNEQFF
V gene: TRBV7-9; D gene: -; clone size: -; J gene: TRBJ2-7; CDR3 DNA: TGTGCCAGCACCGAAGCGGGCCTGGGTCACGAGCAGTACTTC; CDR3 protein: CASTEAGLGHEQYF
V gene: TRBV5-1; D gene: TRBD2; clone size: -; J gene: TRBJ2-7; CDR3 DNA: TGCGCCAGCAGCTTGACTAGCGGGTCCGAGCAGTACTTC; CDR3 protein: CASSLTSGSEQYF
V gene: TRBV19; D gene: TRBD1; clone size: once; J gene: TRBJ1-2; CDR3 DNA: TGTGCCAGTAGTATTTCAACCGGGACAGCTTACTATGGCTACACCTTC; CDR3 protein: CASSISTGTAYYGYTF
V gene: TRBV19; D gene: TRBD1; clone size: -; J gene: TRBJ2-7; CDR3 DNA: TGTGCCAGTAGAGCGACAGGGGCCCCTTCCACCGAGCAGTACTTC; CDR3 protein: CASRATGAPSTEQYF
V gene: TRBV6-2/TRBV6-3; D gene: -; clone size: -; J gene: TRBJ2-1; CDR3 DNA: TGTGCCAGCAGTTACATGGGGGGCTACAATGAGCAGTTCTTC; CDR3 protein: CASSYMGGYNEQFF
V gene: TRBV19; D gene: TRBD1; clone size: -; J gene: TRBJ2-1; CDR3 DNA: TGTGCCAGTAGTATTACGGGGACAGGGTCCTACAATGAGCAGTTCTTC; CDR3 protein: CASSITGTGSYNEQFF
V gene: TRBV11-3; D gene: TRBD2; clone size: -; J gene: TRBJ2-5; CDR3 DNA: TGTGCCAGCAGCTTAGGACTAGCGGGGGGACGGGAGACCCAGTACTTC; CDR3 protein: CASSLGLAGGRETQYF
V gene: TRBV5-1; D gene: TRBD2; clone size: -; J gene: TRBJ2-1; CDR3 DNA: TGCGCCAGCAGCTTGGCCTTAGCGGGGCTACTCTACAATGAGCAGTTCTTC; CDR3 protein: CASSLALAGLLYNEQFF
V gene: TRBV6-2/TRBV6-3; D gene: TRBD1; clone size: -; J gene: TRBJ2-2; CDR3 DNA: TGTGCCAGCAGTTACCCAGGGGGCGCGAGGAACACCGGGGAGCTGTTTTTT; CDR3 protein: CASSYPGGARNTGELFF
V gene: TRBV2; D gene: -; clone size: -; J gene: TRBJ2-6; CDR3 DNA: TGTGCCAGCAGCACCGACCTACAGGCCAGCTCTGGGGCCAACGTCCTGACTTTC; CDR3 protein: CASSTDLQASSGANVLTF
V gene: TRBV7-9; D gene: TRBD1; clone size: -; J gene: TRBJ1-1; CDR3 DNA: TGTGCCAGCAGCTTTGGACAGGGTAGAGCTTTCTTT; CDR3 protein: CASSFGQGRAFF
V gene: TRBV4-1; D gene: -; clone size: once; J gene: TRBJ2-1; CDR3 DNA: TGCGCCAGCAGCCAAGCCTATGAGCAGTTCTTC; CDR3 protein: CASSQAYEQFF
V gene: TRBV19; D gene: TRBD1; clone size: -; J gene: TRBJ1-6; CDR3 DNA: TGTGCCAGTAGTATCGGACAGGGTGGTTCACCCCTCCACTTT; CDR3 protein: CASSIGQGGSPLHF
V gene: TRBV7-2; D gene: TRBD2; clone size: -; J gene: TRBJ2-1; CDR3 DNA: TGTGCCAGCAGCTCGGGACTAGCGGGGGATGAGCAGTTCTTC; CDR3 protein: CASSSGLAGDEQFF
V gene: TRBV3-1/TRBV3-2; D gene: -; clone size: -; J gene: TRBJ2-7; CDR3 DNA: TGTGCCAGCAGCCAAGGGCCGGGAAGGGACGAGCAGTACTTC; CDR3 protein: CASSQGPGRDEQYF
V gene: TRBV27; D gene: -; clone size: -; J gene: TRBJ2-1; CDR3 DNA: TGTGCCAGCAGTTTTAGTAGGGGCGAGCAGTTCTTC; CDR3 protein: CASSFSRGEQFF
V gene: TRBV7-9; D gene: -; clone size: -; J gene: TRBJ2-1; CDR3 DNA: TGTGCCAGCAGCTTAACGGGGATGGTAGGCAATGAGCAGTTCTTC; CDR3 protein: CASSLTGMVGNEQFF
V gene: TRBV5-1; D gene: TRBD1; clone size: once; J gene: TRBJ1-2; CDR3 DNA: TGCGCCAGCAGCCCGGGACAGGCTGGCTACACCTTC; CDR3 protein: CASSPGQAGYTF
V gene: TRBV19; D gene: -; clone size: -; J gene: TRBJ1-5; CDR3 DNA: TGTGCCAGTAGTACGGACATAAGCGCTCAGCCCCAGCATTTT; CDR3 protein: CASSTDISAQPQHF
V gene: TRBV4-3; D gene: -; clone size: once; J gene: TRBJ1-3; CDR3 DNA: TGCGCCAGCAGCCAAGTTCATGGGGCTAACTCTGGAAACACCATATATTTT; CDR3 protein: CASSQVHGANSGNTIYF
V gene: TRBV5-5; D gene: TRBD1; clone size: once; J gene: TRBJ2-2; CDR3 DNA: TGTGCCAGCATCTCCACAACAGGGGTCGGCACCGGGGAGCTGTTTTTT; CDR3 protein: CASISTTGVGTGELFF
V gene: TRBV7-2; D gene: TRBD2; clone size: -; J gene: TRBJ2-5; CDR3 DNA: TGTGCCAGCAGCTTAGGTCGGACTAGCGGGGGGAGGGAGACCCAGTACTTC; CDR3 protein: CASSLGRTSGGRETQYF